These 19 T cell receptor beta chains came from one sample sequenced in a study of human T cells and chemical hapten exposure. Unfractionated whole blood served as the source for total RNA extraction. TCRdb fed the 5' RACE reads into MiXCR, producing one record per CDR3 protein. The table lists 130,000 or so distinct CDR3 sequences, 4.1% of them singletons. These receptors were taken from a female donor in good health.

There are many counts of this clonotype. The J gene is TRBJ1-2, the V gene TRBV25-1, with no clear D. CDR1 MGHDK and CDR2 SYGVNS come from the germline V gene. V was pared by 5 bases and J by 0 bases, with 7 bases between. The CDR3 is made up of 13 amino acids. Here the CDR3 reads CASSTVPNYGYTF. In DNA form, the CDR3 reads TGTGCCAGCAGTACTGTTCCTAACTATGGCTACACCTTC.

This clonotype came up many times. This chain links TRBV20-1 with TRBJ2-5; 10 bases fit TRBD2. Germline V CDR1 and CDR2: DFQATT, SNEGSKA (reference sequence). The trim removed 5 bases at V and 1 base at J, leaving 7 bases unmatched. This CDR3 has 15 amino acids. The CDR3 reads CSAALAGDFQETQYF. The CDR3 DNA is TGCAGTGCTGCCCTAGCGGGGGACTTCCAAGAGACCCAGTACTTC.

The V gene is TRBV7-6, the J gene TRBJ1-1; D call uncertain. This CDR3 comprises 15 residues. The V gene's germline CDR1 is SGHVS and CDR2 FNYEAQ. V shed 1 base and J shed 1 base, with 10 bases lying between them. CDR3 bases: TGTGCCAGCAGCTTAGGAGACGTCTGGAACACTGAAGCTTTCTTT. Translated: CASSLGDVWNTEAFF.

This clonotype was found a few times. The chain carries TRBV9 and TRBJ2-1; D is ambiguous. V shed 1 base and J shed 0 bases, with 14 bases lying between them. The germline gives CDR1 SGDLS, CDR2 YYNGEE. The CDR3 has 17 residues. CDR3 coding DNA: TGTGCCAGCAGCGTAAGTTTGGGCGGCACCTCCTACAATGAGCAGTTCTTC. This codes for CASSVSLGGTSYNEQFF.

There are many counts of this clonotype. The CDR3 DNA follows: TGTGCCAGCCCGGGGGGACAGGGGAATAATTCACCCCTCCACTTT. Encoded protein: CASPGGQGNNSPLHF. The chain employs TRBV28 and TRBJ1-6; 10 bases map to TRBD1. CDR1 and CDR2 (germline): MDHEN, SYDVKM. This CDR3 is 15 amino acids long. J was trimmed by 5 bases and V by 8 bases; bases with no gene match: 6.

A few counts support this clonotype. The gene calls are TRBV30 and TRBJ2-3; possibly TRBD1 or TRBD2 for D (6 bases each). This CDR3 is 14 amino acids long. Germline V gene data show CDR1 as GTSNPN and CDR2 as SVGIG (reference sequence). V lost 4 bases and J 2 bases, leaving 13 bases between the germline ends. The DNA for the CDR3 is TGTGCCTGGAAGGTGGGGGGCCACACAGATACGCAGTATTTT. Translation: CAWKVGGHTDTQYF.

In this sample, this clonotype turned up many times. The chain uses TRBV4-2 and TRBJ2-2; 8 bases line up with TRBD1. Germline V gene sequence: CDR1 LGHNA, CDR2 YNFKEQ. The CDR3 contains 18 residues. Trimming took 1 base from V and 2 from J; bases not matched to a gene: 9. The CDR3: CASSQVRQGNRNTGELFF. CDR3 coding DNA: TGTGCCAGCAGCCAAGTTCGACAGGGGAATAGAAACACCGGGGAGCTGTTTTTT.

The chain joins TRBV28 to TRBJ2-3; 7 bases agree with TRBD2. The CDR3 has 14 amino acids. Trimming took 8 bases from V and 1 from J; bases not matched to a gene: 6. Looked up from germline, CDR1 is MDHEN and CDR2 is SYDVKM. CDR3 residues: CASGRAGRTDTQYF. The CDR3 bases are TGTGCCAGCGGAAGAGCGGGGCGCACAGATACGCAGTATTTT. Based on the CDR3 plus reference TRBV28 and TRBJ2-3, the full variable domain is DVKVTQSSRYLVKRTGEKVFLECVQDMDHENMFWYRQDPGLGLRLIYFSYDVKMKEKGDIPEGYSVSREKKERFSLILESASTNQTSMYLCASGRAGRTDTQYFGPGTRLTVL.

In its sample, this clonotype was seen many times. V and J are TRBV6-5 and TRBJ2-7; the match to TRBD1 covers 7 bases. From germline, CDR1 is MNHEY and CDR2 SVGAGI. The CDR3 covers 13 residues. Trimming took 5 bases from V and 3 from J; bases not matched to a gene: 4. CDR3 sequence (DNA): TGTGCCAGCAGTGAAGGGACAGTCTACGAGCAGTACTTC. As protein: CASSEGTVYEQYF.

This clonotype was detected a few times. The chain employs TRBV27 and TRBJ1-1; TRBD1 aligns across 9 bases. Germline CDR1 reads MNHEY; CDR2 reads SMNVEV (reference sequence). V gave up 0 bases and J gave up 5 bases; unmatched junction bases: 7. CDR3 length: 16 residues. The CDR3 bases are TGTGCCAGCAGTTTATCTCCCGGGACAGGGTATACTGAAGCTTTCTTT. Protein product: CASSLSPGTGYTEAFF.

This clonotype was seen repeatedly, ten times or more. This chain joins TRBV6-4 and TRBJ2-7; D ambiguous. This CDR3 contains 11 residues. Trimming shortened V by 4 bases and J by 3 bases, and 4 bases separated the two germline ends. Germline-derived CDR1 and CDR2 are MRHNA and SNTAGT. The CDR3 region has the DNA TGTGCCAGCAGTGCTGACTACGAGCAGTACTTC. Residues: CASSADYEQYF.

This clonotype was observed at least ten times. The CDR3 loop is CASRKGLASTGELFF. CDR3 in DNA: TGTGCCAGCAGAAAGGGACTAGCCTCGACCGGGGAGCTGTTTTTT. The chain uses TRBV6-2 or TRBV6-3 and TRBJ2-2; 9 nucleotides align to TRBD2. J was trimmed by 5 bases and V by 6 bases; bases with no gene match: 7. Germline CDR1 reads MNHEY; CDR2 reads SVGEGT. CDR3 size: 15 residues.

This clonotype came up many times. CDR3 in DNA: TGTGCCAGCAGTCCGCGTGGGTCAGCTAACTATGGCTACACCTTC. It specifies CASSPRGSANYGYTF. This chain uses TRBV27 with TRBJ1-2; D remains unclear. This CDR3 spans 15 amino acids. Germline loops: CDR1 MNHEY, CDR2 SMNVEV (reference sequence). The V gene lost 5 bases and the J gene lost 0 bases, with 13 bases spanning the gap.

This clonotype was picked up a small number of times. J is TRBJ2-3 and V is TRBV4-3; TRBD2 matches at 7 bases. V trimming: 1 base; J trimming: 1 base; junction bases outside the gene matches: 5. Germline V lookup: CDR1 LGHNA, CDR2 YSLEER. This CDR3 has 16 amino acids. The CDR3 region has the DNA TGCGCCAGCAGCCAAGGCGGTCGGGGGGGCACAGATACGCAGTATTTT. Protein: CASSQGGRGGTDTQYF.

This clonotype appeared many times. CDR3 bases: TGTGCCAGCAGAGACTATAGCGGGGCGACCTACAATGAGCAGTTCTTC. Translating gives CASRDYSGATYNEQFF. This chain links TRBV2 with TRBJ2-1, with 8 nucleotides matching TRBD2. The CDR3 consists of 16 residues. The germline gives CDR1 SNHLY, CDR2 FYNNEI. J gave up 2 bases and V 6 bases, and 9 bases lay outside the gene matches. Based on the CDR3 plus reference TRBV2 and TRBJ2-1, the full variable domain is EPEVTQTPSHQVTQMGQEVILRCVPISNHLYFYWYRQILGQKVEFLVSFYNNEISEKSEIFDDQFSVERPDGSNFTLKIRSTKLEDSAMYFCASRDYSGATYNEQFFGPGTRLTVL.

This clonotype was picked up many times. The CDR3, as DNA: TGTGCCAGCCGACAGGTTAATGAAAAACTGTTTTTT. Amino acid sequence: CASRQVNEKLFF. The chain combines TRBV4-2 with TRBJ1-4; maybe TRBD1 (6 bases). V lost 8 bases and J 4 bases, leaving 8 bases between the germline ends. CDR3 length: 12 residues. Germline CDR1 reads LGHNA; CDR2 reads YNFKEQ.

This clonotype was recorded at least ten times. This chain joins TRBV5-1 and TRBJ1-3; D gene ambiguous. This CDR3 is built from 15 residues. Trimming left V 4 bases short and J 0 bases short, with 11 bases between. The V gene's germline CDR1 is SGHRS and CDR2 YFSETQ. CDR3 protein: CASSPGRGSGNTIYF. Written as DNA, the CDR3 is TGCGCCAGCAGCCCCGGACGGGGCTCTGGAAACACCATATATTTT.

This clonotype was counted at least ten times. The gene calls are TRBV4-1 and TRBJ1-5, with no clear D. The length of the CDR3 is 17 residues. Looked up from germline, CDR1 is MGHRA and CDR2 is YSYEKL. Trimming left V 0 bases short and J 6 bases short, with 18 bases between. CDR3 loop: CASSQDPSGSRGQPQHF. In nucleotides, the CDR3 is TGCGCCAGCAGCCAAGATCCTTCAGGATCGAGAGGTCAGCCCCAGCATTTT.

This clonotype was detected ten times or more. This chain joins TRBV6-6 and TRBJ2-1; TRBD1 aligns across 9 bases. The germline CDR1 and CDR2 sequences are MNHNY and SVGAGI (reference sequence). The CDR3 extends over 18 amino acids. V was pared by 2 bases and J by 5 bases, with 13 bases of the junction left unmatched. The CDR3 loop is CASSYGTPRDRENNEQFF. Here the CDR3 DNA reads TGTGCCAGCAGTTACGGGACCCCCCGGGACAGGGAAAACAATGAGCAGTTCTTC.